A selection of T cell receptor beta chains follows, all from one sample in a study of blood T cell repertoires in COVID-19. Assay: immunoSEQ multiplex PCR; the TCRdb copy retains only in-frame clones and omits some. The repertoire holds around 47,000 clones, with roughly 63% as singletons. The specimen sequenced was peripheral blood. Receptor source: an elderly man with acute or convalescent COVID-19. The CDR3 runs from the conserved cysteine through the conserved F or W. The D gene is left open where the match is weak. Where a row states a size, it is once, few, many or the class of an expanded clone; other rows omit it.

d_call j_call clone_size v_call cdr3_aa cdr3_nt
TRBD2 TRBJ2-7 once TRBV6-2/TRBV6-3 CASSYASEGRVRTYEQYF TGTGCCAGCAGTTACGCCAGCGAGGGGAGGGTTCGTACCTACGAGCAGTACTTC
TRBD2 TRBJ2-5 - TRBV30 CAWSSGLADAGTQYF TGTGCCTGGAGCTCCGGACTAGCCGACGCGGGGACCCAGTACTTC
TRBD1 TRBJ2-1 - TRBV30 CAWSPIGTGAKFF TGTGCCTGGAGTCCAATTGGGACAGGGGCTAAGTTCTTC
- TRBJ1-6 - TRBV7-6 CASSQGGGRDSPLHF TGTGCCAGCAGCCAAGGCGGGGGAAGGGATTCACCCCTCCACTTT
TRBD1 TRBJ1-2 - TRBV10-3 CAISGTGGDYGYTF TGTGCCATCAGTGGGACAGGGGGCGACTATGGCTACACCTTC
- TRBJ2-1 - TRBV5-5 CASSPPIIYSYNEQFF TGTGCCAGCAGCCCTCCCATTATCTACTCCTACAATGAGCAGTTCTTC
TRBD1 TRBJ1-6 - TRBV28 CASSPGTDNSPLHF TGTGCCAGCAGTCCCGGGACAGATAATTCACCCCTCCACTTT
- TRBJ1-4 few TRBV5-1 CASSLTLDSTNEKLFF TGCGCCAGCAGCTTGACCCTGGACAGTACTAATGAAAAACTGTTTTTT
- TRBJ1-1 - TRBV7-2 CASSLALRNTEAFF TGTGCCAGCAGCTTAGCGCTAAGGAACACTGAAGCTTTCTTT
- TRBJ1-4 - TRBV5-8 CASSWPSTNEKLFF TGTGCCAGCAGCTGGCCATCAACTAATGAAAAACTGTTTTTT
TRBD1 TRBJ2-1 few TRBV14 CASSQEGTGHYNEQFF TGTGCCAGCAGCCAAGAAGGGACAGGTCACTACAATGAGCAGTTCTTC
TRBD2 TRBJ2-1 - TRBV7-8 CASSRGLAGDEQFF TGTGCCAGCAGCCGAGGACTAGCGGGAGATGAGCAGTTCTTC
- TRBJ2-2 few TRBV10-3 CAISGGSGELFF TGTGCCATCAGCGGAGGGAGCGGGGAGCTGTTTTTT
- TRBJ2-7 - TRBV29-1 CSVDSLALHRSSYEQYF TGCAGCGTTGATTCCCTCGCTCTGCACAGGAGCTCCTACGAGCAGTACTTC
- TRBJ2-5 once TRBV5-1 CASSLVAVAGGETQYF TGCGCCAGCAGCTTGGTGGCGGTTGCCGGGGGAGAGACCCAGTACTTC
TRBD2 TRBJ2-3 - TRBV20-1 CSASSGGSDTQYF TGCAGTGCTAGTTCGGGAGGATCAGATACGCAGTATTTT
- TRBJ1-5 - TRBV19 CASTAGRESQPQHF TGTGCCAGTACAGCAGGCAGGGAATCTCAGCCCCAGCATTTT
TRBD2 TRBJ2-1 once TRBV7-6 CASSLGLAGGDNEQFF TGTGCCAGCAGCTTAGGACTAGCGGGAGGGGACAATGAGCAGTTCTTC
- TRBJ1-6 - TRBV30 CAWSVGGLIGSPLHF TGTGCCTGGAGTGTCGGCGGACTAATTGGGTCACCCCTCCACTTT
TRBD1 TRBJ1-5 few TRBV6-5 CASSHLDRGSQPQHF TGTGCCAGCAGTCACCTTGACAGGGGGAGTCAGCCCCAGCATTTT
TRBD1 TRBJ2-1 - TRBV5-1 CASSLGSGGARNEQFF TGCGCCAGCAGCTTGGGCTCAGGGGGCGCGAGGAATGAGCAGTTCTTC
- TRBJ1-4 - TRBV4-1 CASSQQEGGGEKLFF TGCGCCAGCAGCCAACAAGAGGGGGGAGGGGAAAAACTGTTTTTT
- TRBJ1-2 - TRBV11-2 CASSLRTADGYTF TGTGCCAGCAGCCTACGGACAGCGGATGGCTACACCTTC
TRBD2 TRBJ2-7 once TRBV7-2 CASSFTAGGGYEQYF TGTGCCAGCAGCTTTACAGCGGGAGGAGGTTACGAGCAGTACTTC
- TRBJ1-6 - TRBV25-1 CASSERGLSYNSPLHF TGTGCCAGCAGTGAACGGGGTTTGTCCTATAATTCACCCCTCCACTTT
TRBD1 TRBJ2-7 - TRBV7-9 CASSLDQGAHEQYF TGTGCCAGCAGCTTGGATCAGGGGGCCCACGAGCAGTACTTC
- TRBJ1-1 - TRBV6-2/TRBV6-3 CASSSLRGNTEAFF TGTGCCAGCAGTTCCCTCAGGGGGAACACTGAAGCTTTCTTT
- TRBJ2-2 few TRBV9 CASSPHRVQVGELFF TGTGCCAGCAGCCCACACAGGGTTCAGGTCGGGGAGCTGTTTTTT
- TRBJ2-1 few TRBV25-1 CASSPEWERRFF TGTGCCAGCAGCCCGGAGTGGGAGCGTCGGTTCTTC
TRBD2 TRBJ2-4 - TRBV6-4 CASSPSGAKNIQYF TGTGCCAGCAGTCCTAGCGGAGCCAAAAACATTCAGTACTTC
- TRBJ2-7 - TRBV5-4 CASSPGGPGEQYF TGTGCCAGCAGCCCCGGGGGGCCGGGGGAGCAGTACTTC
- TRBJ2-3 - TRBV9 CASSPTQGDTQYF TGTGCCAGCAGTCCTACCCAGGGAGATACGCAGTATTTT
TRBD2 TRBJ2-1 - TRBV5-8 CASSPGIAGGPLHEQFF TGTGCCAGCAGCCCCGGGATAGCGGGAGGGCCCCTGCATGAGCAGTTCTTC
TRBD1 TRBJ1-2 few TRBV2 CASNQDRGGGYGYTF TGTGCCAGCAACCAGGACAGGGGAGGGGGCTATGGCTACACCTTC
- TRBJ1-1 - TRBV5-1 CASSLDSGDTEAFF TGCGCCAGCAGCTTGGACAGCGGGGACACTGAAGCTTTCTTT
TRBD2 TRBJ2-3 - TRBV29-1 CSVGGNSGAPDTQYF TGCAGCGTTGGGGGGAATAGCGGGGCTCCAGATACGCAGTATTTT
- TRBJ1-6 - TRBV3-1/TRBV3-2 CASSPRQSGNSPLHF TGTGCCAGCAGCCCCCGACAAAGTGGTAATTCACCCCTCCACTTT
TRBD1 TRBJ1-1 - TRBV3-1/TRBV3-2 CASSATRQGATEAFF TGTGCCAGCAGCGCAACCCGACAGGGGGCTACTGAAGCTTTCTTT
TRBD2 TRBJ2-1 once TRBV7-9 CASSFLAGEQFF TGTGCCAGCAGCTTCCTAGCGGGAGAGCAGTTCTTC
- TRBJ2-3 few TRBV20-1 CSASLQAVTDTQYF TGCAGTGCTAGTCTTCAGGCAGTCACAGATACGCAGTATTTT
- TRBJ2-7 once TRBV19 CASSRDGYEQYF TGTGCCAGTAGTCGTGACGGGTACGAGCAGTACTTC
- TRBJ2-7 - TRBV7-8 CASSLDLGREQYF TGTGCCAGCAGCTTAGATTTGGGGCGCGAGCAGTACTTC
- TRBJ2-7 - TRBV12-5 CASGSYGQGSYEQYF TGTGCTAGTGGTTCCTACGGACAAGGGTCCTACGAGCAGTACTTC
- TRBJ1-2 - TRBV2 CASRNPPAGEWDGYTF TGTGCCAGCAGGAACCCACCGGCGGGGGAATGGGATGGCTACACCTTC
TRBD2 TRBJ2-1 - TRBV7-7 CASSPLSGGDYNEQFF TGTGCTAGCAGCCCCCTTTCCGGGGGGGACTACAATGAGCAGTTCTTC
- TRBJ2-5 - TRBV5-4 CASSPFLYRELETQYF TGTGCCAGCAGCCCATTTCTGTACCGGGAACTAGAGACCCAGTACTTC
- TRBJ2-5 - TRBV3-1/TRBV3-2 CASSQSGGMGETQYF TGTGCCAGCAGCCAAAGTGGCGGGATGGGAGAGACCCAGTACTTC
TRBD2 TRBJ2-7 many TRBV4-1 CASSQTSGGFYEQYF TGCGCCAGCAGCCAAACTAGCGGGGGCTTCTACGAGCAGTACTTC
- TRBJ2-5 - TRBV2 CASSEGPMGPKETQYF TGTGCCAGCAGTGAAGGCCCGATGGGCCCTAAAGAGACCCAGTACTTC